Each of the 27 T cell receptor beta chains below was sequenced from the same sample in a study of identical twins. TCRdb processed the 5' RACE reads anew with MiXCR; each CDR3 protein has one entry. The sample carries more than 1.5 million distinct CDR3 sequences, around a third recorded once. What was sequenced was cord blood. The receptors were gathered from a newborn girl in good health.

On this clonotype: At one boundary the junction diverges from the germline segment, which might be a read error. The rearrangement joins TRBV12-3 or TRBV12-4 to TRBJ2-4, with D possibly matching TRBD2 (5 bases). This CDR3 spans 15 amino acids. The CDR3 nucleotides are TGTGCCAGCAGTTTAGCGGGCCTAGCCCAAAACATTCAGTACTTC. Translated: CASSLAGLAQNIQYF.

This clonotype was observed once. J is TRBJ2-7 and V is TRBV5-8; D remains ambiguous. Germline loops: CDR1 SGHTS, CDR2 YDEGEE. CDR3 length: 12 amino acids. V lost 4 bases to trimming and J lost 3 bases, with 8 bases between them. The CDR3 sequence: CASSRPHYEQYF. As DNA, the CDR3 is TGTGCCAGCAGCAGGCCCCACTACGAGCAGTACTTC. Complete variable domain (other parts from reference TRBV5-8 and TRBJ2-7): EAGVTQSPTHLIKTRGQQATLRCSPISGHTSVYWYQQALGLGLQFLLWYDEGEERNRGNFPPRFSGRQFPNYSSELNVNALELEDSALYLCASSRPHYEQYFGPGTRLTVT.

The DNA for the CDR3 is TGTGCCAGCACCACCGACCCCATGAACACTGAAGCTTTCTTT. It encodes CASTTDPMNTEAFF. V gene TRBV7-6 combines with J gene TRBJ1-1; D is unclear. V shed 7 bases and J shed 0 bases, with 12 bases lying between them. Germline loops: CDR1 SGHVS, CDR2 FNYEAQ. The CDR3 has 14 residues.

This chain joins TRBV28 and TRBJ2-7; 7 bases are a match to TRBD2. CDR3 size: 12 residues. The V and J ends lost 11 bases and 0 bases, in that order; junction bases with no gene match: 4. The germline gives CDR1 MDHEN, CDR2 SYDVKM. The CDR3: CAVRGNSYEQYF. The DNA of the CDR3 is TGTGCCGTGCGGGGGAACTCCTACGAGCAGTACTTC.

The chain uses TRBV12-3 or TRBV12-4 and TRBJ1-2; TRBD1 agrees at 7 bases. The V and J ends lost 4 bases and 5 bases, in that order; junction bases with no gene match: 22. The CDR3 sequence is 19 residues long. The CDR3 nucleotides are TGTGCCAGCAGTTCCCAGGGGGGGGTACGGGCTCGGCGCCGTTATGGCTACACCTTC. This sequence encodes CASSSQGGVRARRRYGYTF.

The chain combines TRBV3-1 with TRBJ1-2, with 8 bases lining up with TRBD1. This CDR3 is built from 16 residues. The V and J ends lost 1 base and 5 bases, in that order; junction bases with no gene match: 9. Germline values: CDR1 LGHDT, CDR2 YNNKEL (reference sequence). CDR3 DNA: TGTGCCAGCAGCCAAGGGGTCAGGGGGCAGGGATATGGCTACACCTTC. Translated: CASSQGVRGQGYGYTF.

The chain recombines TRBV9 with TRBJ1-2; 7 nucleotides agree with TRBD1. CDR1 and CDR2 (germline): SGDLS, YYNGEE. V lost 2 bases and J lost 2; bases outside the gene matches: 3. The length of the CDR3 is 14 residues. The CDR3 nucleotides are TGTGCCAGCAGCGTCAGGGGGTGGAACTATGGCTACACCTTC. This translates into CASSVRGWNYGYTF.

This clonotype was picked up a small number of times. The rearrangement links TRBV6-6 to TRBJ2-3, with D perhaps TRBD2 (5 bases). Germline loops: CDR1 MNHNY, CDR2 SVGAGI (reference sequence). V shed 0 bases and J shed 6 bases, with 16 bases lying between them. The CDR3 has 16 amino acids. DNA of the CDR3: TGTGCCAGCAGTTACTCGATCTTGAGGGATCCGGATACGCAGTATTTT. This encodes CASSYSILRDPDTQYF.

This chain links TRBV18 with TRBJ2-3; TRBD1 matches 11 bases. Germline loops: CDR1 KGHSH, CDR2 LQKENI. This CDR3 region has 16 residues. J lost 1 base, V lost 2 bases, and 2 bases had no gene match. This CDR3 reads CASSPVDRGRTDTQYF. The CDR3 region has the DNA TGTGCCAGCTCACCAGTGGACAGGGGGCGCACAGATACGCAGTATTTT.

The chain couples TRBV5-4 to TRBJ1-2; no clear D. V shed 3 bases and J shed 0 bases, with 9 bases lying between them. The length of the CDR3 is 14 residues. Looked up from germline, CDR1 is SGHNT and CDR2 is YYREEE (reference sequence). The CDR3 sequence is CASSSGRSNYGYTF. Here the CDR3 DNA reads TGTGCCAGCAGCTCAGGACGGTCTAACTATGGCTACACCTTC.

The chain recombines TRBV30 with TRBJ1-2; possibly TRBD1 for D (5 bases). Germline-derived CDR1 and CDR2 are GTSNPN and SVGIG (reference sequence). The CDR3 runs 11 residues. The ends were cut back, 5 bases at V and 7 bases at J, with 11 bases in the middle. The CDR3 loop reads CAWGRQSGYTF. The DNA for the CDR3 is TGTGCCTGGGGCCGACAGTCTGGCTACACCTTC.

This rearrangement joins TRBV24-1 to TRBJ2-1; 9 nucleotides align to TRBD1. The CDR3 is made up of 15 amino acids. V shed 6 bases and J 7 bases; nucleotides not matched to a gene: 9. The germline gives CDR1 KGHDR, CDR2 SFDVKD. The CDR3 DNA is TGTGCCACCAGTTCATCCGGGACAGGGTGGAATGAGCAGTTCTTC. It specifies CATSSSGTGWNEQFF.

The DNA for the CDR3 is TGCAGTGCTAGAGTCGGGACACCACCGTACGGTGAAAAACTGTTTTTT. Translated: CSARVGTPPYGEKLFF. The chain recombines TRBV20-1 with TRBJ1-4; a possible D gene is TRBD1 (6 bases). Trimming shortened V by 1 base and J by 7 bases, and 19 bases separated the two germline ends. CDR1 DFQATT and CDR2 SNEGSKA come from the germline V gene (reference sequence). There are 16 residues in the CDR3.

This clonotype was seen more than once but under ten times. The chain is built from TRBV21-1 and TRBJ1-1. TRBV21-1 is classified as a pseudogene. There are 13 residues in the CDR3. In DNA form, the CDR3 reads TGTGCCAGCAGCAAAGGGGGGAGGACTGAAGCTTTCTTT. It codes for CASSKGGRTEAFF.

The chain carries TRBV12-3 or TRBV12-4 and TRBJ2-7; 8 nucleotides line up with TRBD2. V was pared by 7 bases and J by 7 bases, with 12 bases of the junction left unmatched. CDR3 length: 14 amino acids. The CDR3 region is CASIHSGGNNEQYF. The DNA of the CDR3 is TGTGCCAGCATCCATTCGGGAGGGAACAATGAGCAGTACTTC.

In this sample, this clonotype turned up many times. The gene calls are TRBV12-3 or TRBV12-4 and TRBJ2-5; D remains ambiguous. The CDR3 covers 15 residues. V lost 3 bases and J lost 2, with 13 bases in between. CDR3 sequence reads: CASSFADGRQETQYF. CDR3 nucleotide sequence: TGTGCCAGCAGTTTCGCGGATGGCAGGCAAGAGACCCAGTACTTC.

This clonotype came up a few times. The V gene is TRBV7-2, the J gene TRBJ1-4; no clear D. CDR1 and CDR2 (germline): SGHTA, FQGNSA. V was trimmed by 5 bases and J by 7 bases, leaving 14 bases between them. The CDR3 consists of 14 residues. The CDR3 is CASSPYRNSEKLFF. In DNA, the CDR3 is TGTGCCAGCAGCCCATACAGAAACAGTGAAAAACTGTTTTTT.

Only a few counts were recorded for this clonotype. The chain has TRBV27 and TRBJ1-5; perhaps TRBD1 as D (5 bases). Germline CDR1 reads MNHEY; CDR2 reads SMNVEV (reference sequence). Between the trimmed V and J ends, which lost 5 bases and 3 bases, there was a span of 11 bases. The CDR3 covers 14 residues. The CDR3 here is CASSLTAFNQPQHF. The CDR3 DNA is TGTGCCAGCAGTCTGACAGCTTTCAATCAGCCCCAGCATTTT.

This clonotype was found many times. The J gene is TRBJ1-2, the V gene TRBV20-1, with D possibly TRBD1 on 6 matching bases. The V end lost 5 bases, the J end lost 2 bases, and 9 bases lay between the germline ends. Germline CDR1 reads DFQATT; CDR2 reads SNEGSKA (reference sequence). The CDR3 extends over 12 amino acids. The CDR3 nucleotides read TGCAGTGCTGGGGGGCAGAACTATGGCTACACCTTC. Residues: CSAGGQNYGYTF.

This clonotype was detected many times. CDR3 in DNA: TGTGCCAGCGAACGGGGACACGCTTGGGATACGCAGTATTTT. As protein: CASERGHAWDTQYF. This chain links TRBV28 with TRBJ2-3, with D possibly TRBD1 on 6 matching bases. This CDR3 spans 14 amino acids. Germline-derived CDR1 and CDR2 are MDHEN and SYDVKM. V dropped 8 bases and J dropped 6 bases, with 18 bases sitting between them.

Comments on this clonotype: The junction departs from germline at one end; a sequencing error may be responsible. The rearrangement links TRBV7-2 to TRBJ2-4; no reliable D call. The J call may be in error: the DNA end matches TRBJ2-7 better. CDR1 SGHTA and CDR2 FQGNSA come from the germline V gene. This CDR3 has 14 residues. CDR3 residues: CAGSLVASPYEQYF. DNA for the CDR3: TGTGCCGGCAGCTTAGTAGCCTCTCCCTACGAGCAGTACTTC.

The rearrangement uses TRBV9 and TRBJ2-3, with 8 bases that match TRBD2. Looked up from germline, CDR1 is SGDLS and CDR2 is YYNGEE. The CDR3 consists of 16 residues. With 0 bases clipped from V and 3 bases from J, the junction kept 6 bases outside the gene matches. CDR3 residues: CASSVATAGVTDTQYF. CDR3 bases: TGTGCCAGCAGCGTAGCAACAGCGGGGGTAACAGATACGCAGTATTTT.

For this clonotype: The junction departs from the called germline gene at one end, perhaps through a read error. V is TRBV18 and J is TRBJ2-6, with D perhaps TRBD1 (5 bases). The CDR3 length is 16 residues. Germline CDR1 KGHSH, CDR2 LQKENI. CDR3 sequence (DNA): TGTGCCAGCTCACCAAACGGTAACTCTGGGGCCAACGTCCAGACTTTC. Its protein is CASSPNGNSGANVQTF.

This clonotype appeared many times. CDR3 in amino acids: CASSQGNGYTF. CDR3 DNA: TGTGCCAGCAGCCAGGGAAATGGCTACACCTTC. The V and J genes are TRBV4-2 and TRBJ1-2; D not resolved. This CDR3 is 11 amino acids long. Germline CDR1 and CDR2: LGHNA and YNFKEQ. V gave up 3 bases and J gave up 6 bases, with 5 bases separating them.

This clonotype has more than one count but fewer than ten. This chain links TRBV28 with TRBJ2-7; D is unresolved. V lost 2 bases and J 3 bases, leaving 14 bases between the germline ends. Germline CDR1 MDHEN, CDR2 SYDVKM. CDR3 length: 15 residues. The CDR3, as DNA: TGTGCCAGCAGTTTAGGATTCAAGACAAGCTACGAGCAGTACTTC. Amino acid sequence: CASSLGFKTSYEQYF.

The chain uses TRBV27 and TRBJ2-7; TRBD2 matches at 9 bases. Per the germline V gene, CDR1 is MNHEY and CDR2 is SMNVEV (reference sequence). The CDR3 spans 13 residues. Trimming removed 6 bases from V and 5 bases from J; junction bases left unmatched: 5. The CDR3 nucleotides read TGTGCCAGCAGGCTAGCGGGGAGGCACGAGCAGTACTTC. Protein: CASRLAGRHEQYF.

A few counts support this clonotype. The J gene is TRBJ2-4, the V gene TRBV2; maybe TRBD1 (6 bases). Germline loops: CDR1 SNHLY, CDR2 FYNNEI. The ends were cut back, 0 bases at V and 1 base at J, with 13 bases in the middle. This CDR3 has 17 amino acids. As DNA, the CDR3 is TGTGCCAGCAGTGAAGCGCTTCGGCAGGGGGCCAAAAACATTCAGTACTTC. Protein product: CASSEALRQGAKNIQYF.